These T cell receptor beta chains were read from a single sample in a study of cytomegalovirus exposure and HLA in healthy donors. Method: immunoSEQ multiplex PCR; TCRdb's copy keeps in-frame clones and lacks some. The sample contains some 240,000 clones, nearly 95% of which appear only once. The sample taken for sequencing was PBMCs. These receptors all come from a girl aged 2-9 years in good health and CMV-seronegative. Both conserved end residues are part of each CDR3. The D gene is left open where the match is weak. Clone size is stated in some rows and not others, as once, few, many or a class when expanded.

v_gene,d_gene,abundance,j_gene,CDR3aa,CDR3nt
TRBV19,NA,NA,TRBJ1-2,CASRKRLGLEGGYTF,TGTGCCAGTAGGAAGAGGCTGGGACTAGAGGGTGGCTACACCTTC
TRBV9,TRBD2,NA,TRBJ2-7,CASSVASGGGVSEQYF,TGTGCCAGCAGCGTAGCTAGCGGCGGGGGGGTCTCCGAGCAGTACTTC
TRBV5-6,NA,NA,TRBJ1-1,CASSPTDNTEAFF,TGTGCCAGCAGCCCTACAGATAACACTGAAGCTTTCTTT
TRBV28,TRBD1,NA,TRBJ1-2,CASSSDRGRWYGYTF,TGTGCCAGCAGCAGCGACAGGGGGCGTTGGTATGGCTACACCTTC
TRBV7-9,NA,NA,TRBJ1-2,CASSLGGNGYTF,TGTGCCAGCAGCTTAGGAGGGAATGGCTACACCTTC
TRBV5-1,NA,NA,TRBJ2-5,CASSLGRSQETQYF,TGCGCCAGCAGCTTAGGCAGGTCCCAAGAGACCCAGTACTTC
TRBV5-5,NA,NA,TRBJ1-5,CASSLVGDSNQPQHF,TGTGCCAGCAGCTTGGTAGGGGATAGCAATCAGCCCCAGCATTTT
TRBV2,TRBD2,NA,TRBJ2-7,CASSRGGGSGDSYEQYF,TGTGCCAGCAGTCGGGGGGGAGGAAGCGGGGACTCCTACGAGCAGTACTTC
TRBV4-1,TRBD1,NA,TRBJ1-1,CASSGRQGTNTEAFF,TGCGCCAGCAGCGGGCGACAGGGGACGAACACTGAAGCTTTCTTT
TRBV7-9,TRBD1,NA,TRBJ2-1,CSSSPRTGQSYNEQFF,TGTTCCAGCAGCCCTCGGACAGGACAATCCTACAATGAGCAGTTCTTC
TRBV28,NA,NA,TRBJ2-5,CASKEGSWETQYF,TGTGCCAGCAAGGAGGGGTCTTGGGAGACCCAGTACTTC
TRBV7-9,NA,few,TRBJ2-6,CASSLIEEHGANVLTF,TGTGCCAGCAGCTTAATCGAGGAGCATGGGGCCAACGTCCTGACTTTC
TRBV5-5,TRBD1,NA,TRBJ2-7,CASSFGRGQYEQYF,TGTGCCAGCAGCTTTGGCAGGGGGCAGTACGAGCAGTACTTC
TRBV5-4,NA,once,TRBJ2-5,CASSLKDGRETQYF,TGTGCCAGCAGCTTGAAGGACGGGAGAGAGACCCAGTACTTC
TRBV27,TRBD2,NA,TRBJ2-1,CASSSLAGGPNEQFF,TGTGCCAGCAGTTCGCTAGCGGGAGGGCCTAATGAGCAGTTCTTC
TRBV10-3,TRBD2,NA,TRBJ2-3,CAIGSTSSTDTQYF,TGTGCCATCGGCTCGACTAGCAGCACAGATACGCAGTATTTT
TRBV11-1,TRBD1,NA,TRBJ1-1,CASSLRDRIEAFF,TGTGCCAGCAGCTTACGGGACAGGATTGAAGCTTTCTTT
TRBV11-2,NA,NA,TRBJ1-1,CASSPLGRFEAFF,TGTGCCAGCAGCCCCCTGGGGCGGTTTGAAGCTTTCTTT
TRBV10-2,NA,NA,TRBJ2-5,CASSPGRGQETQYF,TGCGCCAGCAGTCCCGGCAGGGGCCAAGAGACCCAGTACTTC
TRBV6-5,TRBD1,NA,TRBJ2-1,CASRQGGNNEQFF,TGTGCCAGCAGACAGGGGGGAAACAATGAGCAGTTCTTC
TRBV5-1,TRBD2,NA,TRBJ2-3,CVSSLVGLAGGMTDTQYF,TGCGTCAGCAGCTTGGTGGGACTAGCGGGAGGAATGACAGATACGCAGTATTTT
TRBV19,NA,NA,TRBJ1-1,CASSIGGATLLNTEAFF,TGTGCCAGTAGTATAGGTGGGGCCACCCTCTTGAACACTGAAGCTTTCTTT
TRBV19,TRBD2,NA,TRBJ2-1,CASSTLLGRGGLASNEQFF,TGTGCCAGTAGTACCCTTCTGGGAAGGGGGGGACTAGCGAGCAATGAGCAGTTCTTC
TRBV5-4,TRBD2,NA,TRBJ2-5,CASGLAGGQETQYF,TGTGCCAGCGGACTAGCGGGAGGGCAAGAGACCCAGTACTTC
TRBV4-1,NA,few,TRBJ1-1,CASSQNQGVGILNTEAFF,TGCGCCAGCAGCCAAAATCAGGGCGTTGGGATTTTGAACACTGAAGCTTTCTTT
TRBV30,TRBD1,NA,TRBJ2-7,CAWGTGGEYEQYF,TGTGCCTGGGGGACAGGGGGCGAATACGAGCAGTACTTC
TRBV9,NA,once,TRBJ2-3,CASSPRVGFLGDTQYF,TGTGCCAGCAGCCCGCGAGTTGGCTTCCTAGGAGATACGCAGTATTTT
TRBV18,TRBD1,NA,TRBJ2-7,CASSPGTGGRYEQYF,TGTGCCAGCTCACCGGGGACAGGGGGACGGTACGAGCAGTACTTC
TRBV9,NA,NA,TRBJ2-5,CASSVGSLGETQYF,TGTGCCAGCAGCGTAGGGAGTTTGGGTGAGACCCAGTACTTC
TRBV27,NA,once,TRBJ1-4,CASSFGRGEKLFF,TGTGCCAGCAGTTTTGGGCGGGGAGAAAAACTGTTTTTT
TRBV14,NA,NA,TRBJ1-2,CASSRGTNYGYTF,TGTGCCAGCAGCCGAGGTACTAACTATGGCTACACCTTC
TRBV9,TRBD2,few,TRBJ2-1,CASSVEGGGAYNEQFF,TGTGCCAGCAGCGTAGAGGGCGGGGGGGCGTACAATGAGCAGTTCTTC
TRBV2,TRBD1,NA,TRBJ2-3,CASSEARQGARTDTQYF,TGTGCCAGCAGTGAAGCCAGACAGGGGGCGAGGACAGATACGCAGTATTTT
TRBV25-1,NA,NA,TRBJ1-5,CASSAGTLLSNQPQHF,TGTGCCAGCAGTGCCGGGACTCTGTTAAGCAATCAGCCCCAGCATTTT
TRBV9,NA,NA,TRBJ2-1,CASSPSVTTYNEQFF,TGTGCCAGCAGCCCCTCGGTTACGACCTACAATGAGCAGTTCTTC
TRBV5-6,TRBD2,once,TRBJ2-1,CASSSSGSHNEQFF,TGTGCCAGCAGCTCTAGCGGGTCGCACAATGAGCAGTTCTTC
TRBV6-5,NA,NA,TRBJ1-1,CASSYRKRGTEAFF,TGTGCCAGCAGTTACCGAAAAAGAGGCACTGAAGCTTTCTTT
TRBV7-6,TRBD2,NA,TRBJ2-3,CASSSRTSGTNRGSTDTQYF,TGTGCCAGCAGCTCACGGACTAGCGGGACAAATCGAGGTTCGACAGATACGCAGTATTTT
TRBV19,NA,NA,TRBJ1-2,CASSIDRAGFQGYTF,TGTGCCAGTAGTATAGACCGAGCAGGGTTTCAAGGCTACACCTTC
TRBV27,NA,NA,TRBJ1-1,CASSFGLNTEAFF,TGTGCCAGCAGTTTTGGGCTGAACACTGAAGCTTTCTTT
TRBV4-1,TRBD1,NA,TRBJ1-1,CASSQEGPGQGRFTEAFF,TGCGCCAGCAGCCAAGAGGGGCCGGGACAGGGAAGGTTCACTGAAGCTTTCTTT
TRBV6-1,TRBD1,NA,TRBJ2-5,CASSVRDRGARETQYF,TGTGCCAGCAGTGTCCGGGACAGGGGCGCAAGGGAGACCCAGTACTTC
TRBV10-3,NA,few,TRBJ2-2,CAISEGGGGELFF,TGTGCCATCAGTGAGGGGGGCGGCGGGGAGCTGTTTTTT
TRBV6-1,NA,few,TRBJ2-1,CASRGGLYNEQFF,TGTGCCAGCAGAGGAGGGTTGTACAATGAGCAGTTCTTC
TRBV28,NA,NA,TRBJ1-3,CASSFWGERNTIYF,TGTGCCAGCAGTTTTTGGGGAGAGCGAAACACCATATATTTT
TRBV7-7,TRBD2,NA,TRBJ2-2,CASSFAAPGLATGELFF,TGTGCTAGCAGCTTTGCGGCCCCCGGACTAGCTACCGGGGAGCTGTTTTTT
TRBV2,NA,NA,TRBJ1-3,CASSLWTALSGNTIYF,TGTGCCAGCAGTCTTTGGACAGCCCTCTCTGGAAACACCATATATTTT
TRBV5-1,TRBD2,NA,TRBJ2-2,CASSLARLAGTGELFF,TGCGCCAGCAGCTTGGCCAGACTAGCGGGGACCGGGGAGCTGTTTTTT
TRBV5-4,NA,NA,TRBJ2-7,CASTEGTAGSYEQYF,TGTGCCAGCACCGAGGGGACTGCGGGCTCATACGAGCAGTACTTC
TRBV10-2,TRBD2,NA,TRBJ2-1,CASTELAGYNEQFF,TGCGCCAGCACTGAACTAGCGGGATACAATGAGCAGTTCTTC
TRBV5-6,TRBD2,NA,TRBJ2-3,CASSLGLAVITDTQYF,TGTGCCAGCAGCTTAGGACTAGCGGTGATCACAGATACGCAGTATTTT
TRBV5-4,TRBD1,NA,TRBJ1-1,CASSSRTGANRNTEAFF,TGTGCCAGCAGCTCGAGGACAGGGGCGAACAGGAACACTGAAGCTTTCTTT
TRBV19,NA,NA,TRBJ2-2,CASSMGQGPFSGELFF,TGTGCCAGTAGTATGGGCCAGGGGCCTTTTTCCGGGGAGCTGTTTTTT
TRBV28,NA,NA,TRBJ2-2,CASSNTPNTGELFF,TGTGCCAGCAGTAACACCCCGAACACCGGGGAGCTGTTTTTT
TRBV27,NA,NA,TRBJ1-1,CASSRIGDNLEAFF,TGTGCCAGCAGTCGGATCGGGGACAACCTTGAAGCTTTCTTT
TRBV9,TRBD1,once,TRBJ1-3,CASSVEMRGQEFGGNTIYF,TGTGCCAGCAGCGTAGAGATGAGGGGGCAAGAATTTGGTGGAAACACCATATATTTT
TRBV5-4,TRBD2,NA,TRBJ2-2,CASSSQGLNTGELFF,TGTGCCAGCAGCTCCCAGGGACTAAACACCGGGGAGCTGTTTTTT
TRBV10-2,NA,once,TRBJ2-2,CASSEVENTGELFF,TGCGCCAGCAGTGAGGTAGAGAACACCGGGGAGCTGTTTTTT
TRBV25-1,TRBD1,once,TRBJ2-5,CASSPFWTGSETQYF,TGTGCCAGCAGTCCTTTCTGGACAGGGTCAGAGACCCAGTACTTC